This T cell receptor beta chain was found in a study of T cell changes during pregnancy in multiple sclerosis. Libraries were prepared by immunoSEQ multiplex PCR; TCRdb keeps only in-frame clonotypes and omits some of them. Of tens of thousands of clones in the sample, 91% were seen once. Germline CDR1 is MNHEY and CDR2 is SVGAGI. With V trimmed by 0 bases and J by 10 bases, 5 bases remained unmatched. This CDR3 contains 15 residues. The sequences come from peripheral blood, collected before pregnancy. The J gene is TRBJ1-6, the V gene TRBV6-5, with 8 bases aligning to TRBD1. The source is a female donor with multiple sclerosis, enrolled in a pregnancy study. DNA of the CDR3: TGTGCCAGCAGTTACTCCACAGGGGGTGAATCACCCCTCCACTTT. Translating gives CASSYSTGGESPLHF.